This T cell receptor (beta chain) comes out of a study of cytomegalovirus exposure and HLA in healthy donors. CDR1 and CDR2 (germline): MDHEN, SYDVKM. Between the trimmed V and J ends, which lost 6 bases and 1 base, there was a span of 7 bases. The CDR3 runs to 12 residues. General study findings and limits: In an earlier analysis, about 87% or about 30%: the productive usage of most TCR beta V segments. TCR sequences were mostly rare, though some public TCRs occurred in many donors.

This clone was observed a handful of times. As yet, its antigen is unknown. The same CDR3 also results from other DNA sequences found in this sample. Primers: 60 Vbeta forward and 13 Jbeta reverse. Repertoires were generated with immunoSEQ multiplex PCR, while TCRdb's copy carries only in-frame clones and drops some. There are around 170,000 clones in the sample; 76% occur only once, and around 1.5% lies in the top ten. This clonotype was obtained from a man in his late teens or twenties in good health and CMV-seronegative. The sequencing sample was made of PBMCs. V usage is TRBV28 and J usage is TRBJ2-7, with D perhaps TRBD1 (6 bases). In nucleotides, the CDR3 is TGTGCCAGCAGCCAGGGGTCCTACGAGCAGTACTTC. Its protein product is CASSQGSYEQYF.